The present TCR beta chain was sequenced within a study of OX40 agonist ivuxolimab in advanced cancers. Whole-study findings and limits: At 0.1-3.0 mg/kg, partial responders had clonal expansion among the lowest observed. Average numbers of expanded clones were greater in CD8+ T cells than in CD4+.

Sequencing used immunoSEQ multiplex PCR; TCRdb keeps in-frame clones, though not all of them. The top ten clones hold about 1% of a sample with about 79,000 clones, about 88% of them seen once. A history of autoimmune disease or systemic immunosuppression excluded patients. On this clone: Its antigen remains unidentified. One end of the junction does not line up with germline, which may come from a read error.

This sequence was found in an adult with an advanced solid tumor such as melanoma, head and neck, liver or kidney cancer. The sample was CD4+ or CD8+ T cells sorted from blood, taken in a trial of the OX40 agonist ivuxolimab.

The chain's CDR3 is CASSEDPGRSNSPLHF. The CDR3 DNA sequence: TGTGCCAGCAGCGAAGACCCGGGACGGAGTAATTCACCCCTCCACTTT. The rearrangement uses TRBV4-2 and TRBJ1-6; D may be TRBD1 (5 bases). Germline assignment: CDR1 LGHNA and CDR2 YNFKEQ. The CDR3 length is 16 residues.